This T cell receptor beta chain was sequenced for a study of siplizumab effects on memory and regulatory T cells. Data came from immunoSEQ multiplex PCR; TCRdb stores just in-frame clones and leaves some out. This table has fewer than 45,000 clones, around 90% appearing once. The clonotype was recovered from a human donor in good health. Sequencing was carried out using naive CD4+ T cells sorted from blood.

DNA for the CDR3: TGCGCCAGCAGTGAATCCGGGACAGGTATGATCGAGCAGTACTTC. This codes for CASSESGTGMIEQYF. This sequence joins TRBV10-1 and TRBJ2-7; the match to TRBD1 covers 8 bases. Germline CDR1 reads WNHNN; CDR2 reads SYGVQD (reference sequence). The CDR3 has 15 residues. The V segment lost 3 bases and the J segment 6 bases; nucleotides outside the gene matches: 10.